Listed below are T cell receptor beta chains from one sample, sequenced in a study of blood T cell repertoires in COVID-19. Only in-frame clones appear in the TCRdb table, and some are missing; sequencing was by immunoSEQ multiplex PCR. There are over 200,000 clones in the sample; around 82% occur only once, and under 5% lies in the top ten. The specimen sequenced was peripheral blood. Every receptor here comes from a man aged 45 to 65 with active or convalescent COVID-19. Each CDR3 is given with its conserved first and last residue. Each record gives: clone size, D gene, J gene, V gene, CDR3 DNA, CDR3 protein. A D gene is named only where the DNA matches it firmly. Some rows mark clone size as missing; the rest say once, few, many or name a class of expanded clone.

>NA|TRBD2|TRBJ2-7|TRBV4-2
TGTGCCAGCAGCCCCCGGACTAGCGGTTCCTACGAGCAGTACTTC
CASSPRTSGSYEQYF
>once|NA|TRBJ1-6|TRBV7-8
TGTGCCAGCAGCCAGGAAGCGGGGCAGGGGAATTCACCCCTCCACTTT
CASSQEAGQGNSPLHF
>NA|NA|TRBJ2-5|TRBV5-5
TGTGCCAGCAGCTTTAGAGAGACCCAGTACTTC
CASSFRETQYF
>NA|TRBD1|TRBJ1-2|TRBV28
TGTGCCACCCTGACAGGGACCTATGGCTACACCTTC
CATLTGTYGYTF
>NA|TRBD2|TRBJ2-1|TRBV6-5
TGTGCCAGCAGATCAGCGGGGGGCCGAAACAATGAGCAGTTCTTC
CASRSAGGRNNEQFF
>NA|NA|TRBJ1-6|TRBV7-3
TGTGCCAGCTGGCTCCGGGACACGGCAAATCCACCCCTCCACTTT
CASWLRDTANPPLHF
>NA|NA|TRBJ1-2|TRBV14
TGTGCCAGCAGCCAAGATCTATGGTATGGCTACACCTTC
CASSQDLWYGYTF
>NA|TRBD1|TRBJ2-2|TRBV2
TGTGCCAGCACGACAGGGGCGAACACCGGGGAGCTGTTTTTT
CASTTGANTGELFF
>NA|TRBD1|TRBJ2-1|TRBV7-2
TGTGCCAGCAGCTTAGATGGGCAGGGGGCAGGCGAGCAGTTCTTC
CASSLDGQGAGEQFF
>NA|NA|TRBJ2-5|TRBV20-1
TGCAGTGCTAGAGAGCGGGAGACCCAGTACTTC
CSARERETQYF
>NA|TRBD2|TRBJ2-3|TRBV2
TGTGCCAGCATTAAACCGGGACTAGCGGGACCGGGAGATACGCAGTATTTT
CASIKPGLAGPGDTQYF
>NA|NA|TRBJ1-2|TRBV5-6
TGTGCCAGCAGCGGCGCCATCGCGGGAGGCGGCTACACCTTC
CASSGAIAGGGYTF
>NA|TRBD1|TRBJ1-5|TRBV30
TGTGCCTGGGCTTCGGGACAGGGAAGTCAGCCCCAGCATTTT
CAWASGQGSQPQHF
>NA|TRBD1|TRBJ2-6|TRBV30
TGTGCCTGGGGGGACAGTTGGGCCAACGTCCTGACTTTC
CAWGDSWANVLTF
>NA|NA|TRBJ1-4|TRBV5-5
TGTGCCAGCAGCCTCGCCTGGAGTCCTAATGAAAAACTGTTTTTT
CASSLAWSPNEKLFF
>NA|TRBD1|TRBJ1-2|TRBV24-1
TGTGCCACCAGTGAGGGGCAGGGGGCGCAGAGGGACGGCTACACCTTC
CATSEGQGAQRDGYTF
>once|NA|TRBJ1-4|TRBV19
TGTGCCAGTAGTCCCTGGACAGTAGCAACTAATGAAAAACTGTTTTTT
CASSPWTVATNEKLFF
>NA|TRBD1|TRBJ1-1|TRBV16
TGTGCCAGCAGCCAGCTACAGGGGGTGAACACTGAAGCTTTCTTT
CASSQLQGVNTEAFF